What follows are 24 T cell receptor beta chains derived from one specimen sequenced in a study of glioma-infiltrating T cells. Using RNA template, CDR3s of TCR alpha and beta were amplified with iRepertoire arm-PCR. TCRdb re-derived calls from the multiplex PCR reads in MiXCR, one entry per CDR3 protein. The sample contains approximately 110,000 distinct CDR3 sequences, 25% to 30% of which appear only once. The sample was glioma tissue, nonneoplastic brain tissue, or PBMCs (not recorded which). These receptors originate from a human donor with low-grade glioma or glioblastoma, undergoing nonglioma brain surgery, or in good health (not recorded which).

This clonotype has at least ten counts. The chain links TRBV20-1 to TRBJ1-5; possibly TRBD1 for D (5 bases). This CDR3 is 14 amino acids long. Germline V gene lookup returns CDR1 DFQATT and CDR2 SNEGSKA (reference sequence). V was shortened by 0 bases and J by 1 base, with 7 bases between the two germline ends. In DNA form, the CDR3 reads TGCAGTGCTAGAGAGGGACCGAGCAATCAGCCCCAGCATTTT. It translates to CSAREGPSNQPQHF.

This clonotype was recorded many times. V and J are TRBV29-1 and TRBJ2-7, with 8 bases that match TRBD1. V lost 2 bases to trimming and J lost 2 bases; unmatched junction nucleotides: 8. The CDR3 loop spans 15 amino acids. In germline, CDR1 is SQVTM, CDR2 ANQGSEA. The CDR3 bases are TGCAGCGTTGAACTTCCGGACAGGGATACCTACGAGCAGTACTTC. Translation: CSVELPDRDTYEQYF.

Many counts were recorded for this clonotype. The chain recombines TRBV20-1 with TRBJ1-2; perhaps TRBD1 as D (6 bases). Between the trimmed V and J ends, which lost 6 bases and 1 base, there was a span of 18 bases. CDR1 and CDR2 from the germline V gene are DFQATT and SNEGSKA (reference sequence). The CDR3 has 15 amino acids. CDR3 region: CSAPSTGSLNYGYTF. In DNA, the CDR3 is TGCAGTGCACCTAGCACAGGGTCCCTTAACTATGGCTACACCTTC.

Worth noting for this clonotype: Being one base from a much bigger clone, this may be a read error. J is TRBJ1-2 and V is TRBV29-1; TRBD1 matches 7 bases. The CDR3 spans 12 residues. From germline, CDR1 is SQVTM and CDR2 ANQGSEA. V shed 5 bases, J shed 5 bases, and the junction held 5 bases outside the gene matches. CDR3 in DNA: TGCAGCGTTCGAAAGGGGGCTTATGGCTACACCTTC. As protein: CSVRKGAYGYTF.

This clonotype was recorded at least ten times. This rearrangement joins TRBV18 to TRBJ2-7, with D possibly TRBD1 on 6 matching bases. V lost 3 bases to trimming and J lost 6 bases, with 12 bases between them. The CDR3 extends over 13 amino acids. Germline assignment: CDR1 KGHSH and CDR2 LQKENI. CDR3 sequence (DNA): TGTGCCAGCTCACCGGACAGCCTATTCGAGCAGTACTTC. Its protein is CASSPDSLFEQYF.

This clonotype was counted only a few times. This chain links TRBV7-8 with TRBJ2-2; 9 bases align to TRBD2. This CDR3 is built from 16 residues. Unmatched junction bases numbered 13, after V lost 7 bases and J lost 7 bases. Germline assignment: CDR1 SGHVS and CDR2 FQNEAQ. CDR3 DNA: TGTGCCAGCACCCTTAGGGGCGGGGGGGCAATCGGGGAGCTGTTTTTT. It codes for CASTLRGGGAIGELFF.

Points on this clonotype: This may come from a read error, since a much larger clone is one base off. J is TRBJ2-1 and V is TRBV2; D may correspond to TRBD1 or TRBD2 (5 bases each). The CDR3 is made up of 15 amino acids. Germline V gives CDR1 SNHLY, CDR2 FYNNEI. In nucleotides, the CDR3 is TGTGCCAGCAGTGAGCAGCGTGGGACGTACAATGTGCAGTTCTTC. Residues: CASSEQRGTYNVQFF.

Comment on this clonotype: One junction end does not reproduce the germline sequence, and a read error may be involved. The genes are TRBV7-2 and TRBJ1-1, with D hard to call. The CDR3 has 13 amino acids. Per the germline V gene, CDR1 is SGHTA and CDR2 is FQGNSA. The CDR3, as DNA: TGTGCCAGGAGCTTAGGAGCGAACACTGAAGCTTTTTTT. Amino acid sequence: CARSLGANTEAFF.

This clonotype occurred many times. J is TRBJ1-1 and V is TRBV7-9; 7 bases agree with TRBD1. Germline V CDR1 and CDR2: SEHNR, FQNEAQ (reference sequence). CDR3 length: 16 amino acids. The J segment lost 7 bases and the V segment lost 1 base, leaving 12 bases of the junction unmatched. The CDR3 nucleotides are TGTGCCAGCAGCTTAGGCCAGGGCAGGGGGGGGATTGAAGCTTTCTTT. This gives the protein CASSLGQGRGGIEAFF. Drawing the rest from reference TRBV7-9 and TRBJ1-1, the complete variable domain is DTGVSQNPRHKITKRGQNVTFRCDPISEHNRLYWYRQTLGQGPEFLTYFQNEAQLEKSRLLSDRFSAERPKGSFSTLEIQRTEQGDSAMYLCASSLGQGRGGIEAFFGQGTRLTVV.

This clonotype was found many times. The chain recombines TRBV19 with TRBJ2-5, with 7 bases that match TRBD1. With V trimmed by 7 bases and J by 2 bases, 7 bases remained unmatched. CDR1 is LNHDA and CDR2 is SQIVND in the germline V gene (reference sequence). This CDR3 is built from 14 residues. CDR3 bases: TGTGCCAGTACAGACAGGGATGTTCAAGAGACCCAGTACTTC. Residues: CASTDRDVQETQYF.

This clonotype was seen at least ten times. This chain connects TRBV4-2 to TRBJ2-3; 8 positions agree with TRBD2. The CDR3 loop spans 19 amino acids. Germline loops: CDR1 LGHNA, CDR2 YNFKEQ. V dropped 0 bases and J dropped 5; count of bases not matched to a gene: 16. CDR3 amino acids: CASSQDLSDRGGRKDTQYF. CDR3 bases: TGTGCCAGCAGCCAAGATTTGAGTGATCGGGGGGGCAGGAAAGATACGCAGTATTTT.

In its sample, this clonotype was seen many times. CDR3 region: CASSPPGQYNEQFF. The CDR3 nucleotides read TGTGCCAGCAGCCCCCCGGGACAGTACAATGAGCAGTTCTTC. The chain couples TRBV7-9 to TRBJ2-1; 7 nucleotides agree with TRBD1. CDR1 SEHNR and CDR2 FQNEAQ come from the germline V gene (reference sequence). Trimming cost V 5 bases and J 4 bases; bases outside gene matches: 5. This CDR3 region has 14 residues. Variable domain in full (rest from reference TRBV7-9 and TRBJ2-1): DTGVSQNPRHKITKRGQNVTFRCDPISEHNRLYWYRQTLGQGPEFLTYFQNEAQLEKSRLLSDRFSAERPKGSFSTLEIQRTEQGDSAMYLCASSPPGQYNEQFFGPGTRLTVL.

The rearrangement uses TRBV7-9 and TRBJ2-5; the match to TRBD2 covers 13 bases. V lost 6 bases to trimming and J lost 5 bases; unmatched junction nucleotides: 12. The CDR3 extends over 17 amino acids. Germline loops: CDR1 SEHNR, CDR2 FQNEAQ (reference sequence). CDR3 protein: CASRSKLAGGPPETQYF. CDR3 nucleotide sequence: TGTGCCAGCAGATCAAAACTAGCGGGAGGGCCTCCGGAGACCCAGTACTTC.

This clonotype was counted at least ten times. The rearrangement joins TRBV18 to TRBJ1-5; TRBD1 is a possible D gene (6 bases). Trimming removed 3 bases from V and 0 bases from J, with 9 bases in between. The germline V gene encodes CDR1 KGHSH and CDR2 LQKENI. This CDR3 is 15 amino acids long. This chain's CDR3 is CASSPQGNSNQPQHF. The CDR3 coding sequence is TGTGCCAGCTCACCGCAGGGGAATAGCAATCAGCCCCAGCATTTT.

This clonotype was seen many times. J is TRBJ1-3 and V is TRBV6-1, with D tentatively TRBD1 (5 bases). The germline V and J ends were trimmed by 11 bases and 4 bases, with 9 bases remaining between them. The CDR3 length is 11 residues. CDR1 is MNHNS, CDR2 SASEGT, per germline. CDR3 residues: CAGGLGNTIYF. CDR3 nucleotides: TGTGCCGGGGGTTTGGGAAACACCATATATTTT.

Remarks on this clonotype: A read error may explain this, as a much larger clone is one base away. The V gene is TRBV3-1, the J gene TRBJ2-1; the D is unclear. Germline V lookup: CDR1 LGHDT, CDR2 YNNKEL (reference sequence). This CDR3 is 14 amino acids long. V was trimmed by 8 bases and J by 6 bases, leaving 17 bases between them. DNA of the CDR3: TGTGCCAGCGCCTTAAAAGATCAATCCAATGAGCAGTTCTTC. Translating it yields CASALKDQSNEQFF.

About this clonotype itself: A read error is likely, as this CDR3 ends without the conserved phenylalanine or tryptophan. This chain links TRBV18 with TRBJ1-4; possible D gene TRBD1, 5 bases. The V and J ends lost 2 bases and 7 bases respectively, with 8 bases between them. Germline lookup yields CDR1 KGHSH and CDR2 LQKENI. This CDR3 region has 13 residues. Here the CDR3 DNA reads TGTGCCAGCTCACCAGGGACCGTTGAAAAACTGTTTCTT. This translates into CASSPGTVEKLFL.

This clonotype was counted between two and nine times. For the CDR3, the DNA is TGCGCCAGCAGCCGCGGGACAGGGGGACCCTACGAGCAGTACTTC. It yields the protein CASSRGTGGPYEQYF. The chain has TRBV4-1 and TRBJ2-7; 11 positions match TRBD1. CDR3 size: 15 residues. J gave up 2 bases and V 4 bases, and 4 bases lay outside the gene matches. CDR1 and CDR2 (germline): MGHRA, YSYEKL.

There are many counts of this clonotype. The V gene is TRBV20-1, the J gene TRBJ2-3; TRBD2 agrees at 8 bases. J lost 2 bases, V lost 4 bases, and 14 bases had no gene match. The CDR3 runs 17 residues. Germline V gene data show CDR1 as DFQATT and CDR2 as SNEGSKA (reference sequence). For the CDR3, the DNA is TGCAGTGCTATTGGCCCGGGGCTAGCGGGTGCCACAGATACGCAGTATTTT. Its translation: CSAIGPGLAGATDTQYF.

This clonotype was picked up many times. The CDR3 is CASSLSRSLETQYF. In DNA, the CDR3 is TGTGCCAGCAGCCTAAGTAGGAGTCTTGAGACCCAGTACTTC. The gene calls are TRBV11-1 and TRBJ2-5, with D unresolved. Germline values: CDR1 SGHAT, CDR2 FQDESV (reference sequence). The V end lost 5 bases, the J end lost 5 bases, and 15 bases lay between the germline ends. This CDR3 is built from 14 residues.

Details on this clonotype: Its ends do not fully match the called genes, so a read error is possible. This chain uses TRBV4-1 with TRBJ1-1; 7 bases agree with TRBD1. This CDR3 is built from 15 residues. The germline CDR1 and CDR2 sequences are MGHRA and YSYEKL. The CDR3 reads CASSQGVTGFTETFF. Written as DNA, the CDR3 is TGCGCCAGCAGCCAAGGTGTGACAGGGTTCACTGAAACTTTCTTT.

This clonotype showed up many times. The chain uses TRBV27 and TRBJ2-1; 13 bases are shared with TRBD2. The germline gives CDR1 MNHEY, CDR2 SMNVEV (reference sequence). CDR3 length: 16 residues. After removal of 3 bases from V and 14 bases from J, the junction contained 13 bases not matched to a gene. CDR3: CASSFVGLAGAQVEFF. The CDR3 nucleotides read TGTGCCAGCAGTTTTGTCGGACTAGCGGGGGCCCAGGTGGAGTTCTTC.

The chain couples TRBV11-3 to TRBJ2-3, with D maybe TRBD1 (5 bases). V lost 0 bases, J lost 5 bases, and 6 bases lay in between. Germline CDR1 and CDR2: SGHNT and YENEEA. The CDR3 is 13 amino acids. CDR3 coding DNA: TGTGCCAGCAGCTTAGAAGGGGTAGATACGCAGTATTTT. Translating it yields CASSLEGVDTQYF.

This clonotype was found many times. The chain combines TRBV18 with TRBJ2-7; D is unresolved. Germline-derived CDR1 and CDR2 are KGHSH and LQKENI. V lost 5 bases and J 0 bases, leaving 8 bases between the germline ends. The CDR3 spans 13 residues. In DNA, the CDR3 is TGTGCCAGCTCATGGGCCCACTCCTACGAGCAGTACTTC. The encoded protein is CASSWAHSYEQYF.